This T cell receptor (beta chain) originates from a study of CD8 T cells in ankylosing spondylitis. Broader study findings: Researchers report that disease-linked clones proved CD8+ and relatively rare in peripheral blood. Ankylosing spondylitis blood appeared to carry a characteristic TCR beta motif of seven to nine highly homologous variants. Some motif variants had been reported before (in reactive arthritis synovial fluid and blood).

Trimming removed 6 bases at V and 4 bases at J, with 16 bases between. The length of the CDR3 is 14 residues. Germline CDR1 reads DFQATT; CDR2 reads SNEGSKA (reference sequence). Turning to this clonotype: The antigen remains undetermined.

In making TCR beta libraries, quantitative 5'-RACE with molecular barcodes was used. Each CDR3 protein is one row after TCRdb ran MiXCR on the 5' RACE reads. The table shows approximately 440,000 distinct CDR3 sequences, with roughly a sixth occurring only once. This TCR came from a male donor with ankylosing spondylitis. Sequenced material: blood, either unsorted or a sorted T cell fraction (not recorded which). This chain joins TRBV20-1 and TRBJ2-1, with D possibly TRBD2 on 5 matching bases. CDR3 nucleotides: TGCAGTGCCAGGATAGCGAGAAGGTACAATGAGCAGTTCTTC. It yields the protein CSARIARRYNEQFF.